The TCR beta chain under discussion was sequenced for a study of blood T cell repertoires in COVID-19 (TCRdb year 2020). As for the study more broadly: The collaborator samples originated in the United States, Italy and Spain and spanned the acute and convalescent phases of COVID-19. The material from the prospective study consisted of cDNA or gDNA derived from T cells, B-cell-depleted T cells, or PBMCs. Subjects who had been exposed to COVID-19, were actively infected with it, or had recovered from it provided the deeply sampled blood TCRbeta repertoires that made up the dataset. The repertoires were released in a freely available public database intended as a resource for research on the immune response to SARS-CoV-2. The samples were drawn from two sources: the first 160 participants of the ongoing ImmuneRACE study, and 1,000 to 1,500 subjects contributed by 6 global collaborators. A de-identified subject ID, COVID-19 status, age in years and sex were almost always included in the sample metadata. Where available, HLA class I and class II types were obtained from metadata supplied by the sample provider rather than from assay-based typing.

The immunoSEQ Assay, a bias-controlled multiplex PCR, was used to amplify TCRbeta CDR3 regions from genomic DNA. The paper's data handling went like this. Nucleated cell counts per sample were estimated from amplification of reference gene primers within the assay. To quantify the absolute abundance of each unique TCRbeta CDR3 rearrangement, sequence reads were collapsed and filtered. For each sample, productive Simpson clonality was calculated as the square root of Simpson's diversity index across productive rearrangements. Held by TCRdb, this immuneACCESS table contains in-frame sequences only and omits some clones. Under half of the omission traces to an unresolved V gene where checked; the cause of the rest is unknown. The V and J calls and clone size were taken over from that table, and D and trimming were inferred from the DNA. The sample table lists 100,000 to 150,000 clones, 85% to 90% of them with a count of one. Together, the top ten hold 0.88% of the sample.

Comment on this clone: Its cognate antigen has yet to be identified. No base quality information exists; no much larger clone differs at one position.

CDR1 ENHRY and CDR2 SYGVKD were looked up in the germline V gene. Its CDR3 holds 14 amino acids, cysteine through phenylalanine. The entry retains the CDR3 DNA only, 42 bases that are in frame from base 1. Deletion took 7 bases off V and 2 bases off J, with a span of 15 bases between the germline ends. Study-wide findings and limitations: How much clinical and demographic metadata was included differed by source and by participant, and the metadata was provided uncurated.

Whole blood was collected in K2EDTA tubes by collaborating institutions according to the institutions' own protocols. For TCRbeta analysis, collaborators shipped samples in one of three forms: frozen whole blood, isolated PBMCs, or DNA extracted from either of those sample types. The source of this sequence is a woman aged 45-65 years with active or convalescent COVID-19. This receptor chain uses TRBV10-3 and TRBJ2-7; the D gene lacks a confident call. The specimen sequenced was peripheral blood. For the CDR3, the sequence is CAIKNSYLTYEQYF. The DNA is TGTGCCATCAAAAACAGCTACCTTACCTACGAGCAGTACTTC.